Listed below are T cell receptor beta chains from one sample, sequenced in a study of regulatory T cells in long-lasting Graves disease. TCRdb re-analysed the multiplex PCR reads in MiXCR, keeping a single row per CDR3 protein. The table has around 480,000 distinct CDR3 sequences, 16% seen once. This same sample was also part of a study on T cells in Graves' hyperthyroidism and ophthalmopathy.

Source: peripheral blood mononuclear cells (PBMCs), taken at new diagnosis, from a patient treated with antithyroid drugs. The receptors come from a woman aged 40 to 65 with Graves disease. CDR3s include the opening cysteine and the closing phenylalanine or tryptophan. Fields, in order: clone size, D gene, J gene, V gene, CDR3 DNA, CDR3 protein. The D gene is left open where the match is weak. Where a row states a size, it is once, few, many or the class of an expanded clone; other rows omit it.

abundance: few
d_gene: TRBD2
j_gene: TRBJ2-7
v_gene: TRBV3-1
CDR3nt: TGTGCCAGCAGTTCTCGGACTAGCGTCAAGTACGAGCAGTACTTC
CDR3aa: CASSSRTSVKYEQYF

abundance: few
d_gene: .
j_gene: TRBJ2-1
v_gene: TRBV6-5
CDR3nt: TGTGCCAGCAGTTACTCAGGGGGGCCTGACAATGAGCAGTTCTTC
CDR3aa: CASSYSGGPDNEQFF

abundance: few
d_gene: TRBD1
j_gene: TRBJ2-2
v_gene: TRBV20-1
CDR3nt: TGCAGTGCCAGACAGGGATCGAACACCGGGGAGCTGTTTTTT
CDR3aa: CSARQGSNTGELFF

abundance: few
d_gene: TRBD1
j_gene: TRBJ1-4
v_gene: TRBV2
CDR3nt: TGTGCCAGCAGGGTCCCTCCGGGACAGAATAATGAAAAACTGTTTTTT
CDR3aa: CASRVPPGQNNEKLFF

abundance: few
d_gene: .
j_gene: TRBJ2-1
v_gene: TRBV12-3/TRBV12-4
CDR3nt: TGTGCCAGCAGTACCCGGGGGAATAGCTACAATGAGCAGTTCTTC
CDR3aa: CASSTRGNSYNEQFF

abundance: .
d_gene: TRBD1
j_gene: TRBJ1-2
v_gene: TRBV5-1
CDR3nt: TGCGCCACACTACCCGGGACAGGGAGTAACTATGGCTACACCTTC
CDR3aa: CATLPGTGSNYGYTF

abundance: many
d_gene: .
j_gene: TRBJ1-1
v_gene: TRBV30
CDR3nt: TGTGCCTGGAGTGTAGGGGGGAGGAGAAGCACTGAAGCTTTCTTT
CDR3aa: CAWSVGGRRSTEAFF

abundance: few
d_gene: .
j_gene: TRBJ2-3
v_gene: TRBV24-1
CDR3nt: TGTGCCACCAGTGATTTGAATACCCGCACAGATACGCAGTATTTT
CDR3aa: CATSDLNTRTDTQYF

abundance: .
d_gene: .
j_gene: TRBJ1-4
v_gene: TRBV6-1
CDR3nt: TGTGCCAGCAGTAAAACTCCGACAGGCCGCGGTGAAAAACTGTTTTTT
CDR3aa: CASSKTPTGRGEKLFF

abundance: many
d_gene: .
j_gene: TRBJ1-1
v_gene: TRBV6-1
CDR3nt: TGTGCCAGCAGTAACAGGGTTTCCACTGAAGCTTTCTTT
CDR3aa: CASSNRVSTEAFF

abundance: few
d_gene: .
j_gene: TRBJ1-2
v_gene: TRBV3-1
CDR3nt: TGTGCCAGCAGCCAAGCTGGTTTCGGGGGCTACACCTTC
CDR3aa: CASSQAGFGGYTF

abundance: few
d_gene: .
j_gene: TRBJ1-1
v_gene: TRBV4-1
CDR3nt: TGCGCCAGCAGCCAATTTACAGGGAACCTTCGAGGGGCTGAAGCTTTCTTT
CDR3aa: CASSQFTGNLRGAEAFF

abundance: many
d_gene: .
j_gene: TRBJ1-2
v_gene: TRBV30
CDR3nt: TGTGCCTGGAGTGAAGGGGTACTATATGGCTACACCTTC
CDR3aa: CAWSEGVLYGYTF

abundance: few
d_gene: .
j_gene: TRBJ1-5
v_gene: TRBV4-2
CDR3nt: TGTGCCAGCAGCCAAGAAGTGGCAGGTTATAGCAATCAGCCCCAGCATTTT
CDR3aa: CASSQEVAGYSNQPQHF

abundance: many
d_gene: .
j_gene: TRBJ1-4
v_gene: TRBV12-3/TRBV12-4
CDR3nt: TGTGCCAGCACCTATACGGGGGGGAATGAAAAACTGTTTTTT
CDR3aa: CASTYTGGNEKLFF

abundance: many
d_gene: .
j_gene: TRBJ1-2
v_gene: TRBV6-1
CDR3nt: TGTGCCAGCAGGGAAGGGTCAGGAGTTCGGGGCTACACCTTC
CDR3aa: CASREGSGVRGYTF

abundance: many
d_gene: .
j_gene: TRBJ2-2
v_gene: TRBV11-2
CDR3nt: TGTGCCAGCAGCTTAAAAGGGCCGAACACCGGGGAGCTGTTTTTT
CDR3aa: CASSLKGPNTGELFF

abundance: many
d_gene: .
j_gene: TRBJ1-1
v_gene: TRBV7-3
CDR3nt: TGTGCCAGCAGCTCAAGGCGGGGCACTGAAGCTTTCTTT
CDR3aa: CASSSRRGTEAFF

abundance: many
d_gene: .
j_gene: TRBJ2-2
v_gene: TRBV30
CDR3nt: TGTGCCTGGACAACCCAGTTTAGGGGTACCGGGGAGCTGTTTTTT
CDR3aa: CAWTTQFRGTGELFF

abundance: many
d_gene: .
j_gene: TRBJ2-1
v_gene: TRBV29-1
CDR3nt: TGCAGCGTTGAAGGGCGGGCAGTCCGCGGTGAGCAGTTCTTC
CDR3aa: CSVEGRAVRGEQFF

abundance: few
d_gene: .
j_gene: TRBJ2-2
v_gene: TRBV20-1
CDR3nt: TGCAGTGCTCCCGCGGACACCGGGGAGCTGTTTTTT
CDR3aa: CSAPADTGELFF

abundance: many
d_gene: .
j_gene: TRBJ1-2
v_gene: TRBV18
CDR3nt: TGTGCCAGCTCACCACCTAGCACCTTC
CDR3aa: CASSPPSTF